The following is a T cell receptor beta chain sequence with its context. Its matching antigen is unknown. The V gene's germline CDR1 is SGHNT and CDR2 YYREEE (reference sequence). CDR3 size: 14 residues. V lost 1 base to trimming and J lost 5 bases, with 10 bases between them. This entry comes from a study of early T cells in non-severe SARS-CoV-2 infection. The wider study: Sequencing was performed on bulk RNA from unsorted whole blood, leaving chains unpaired.

Findings and caveats of the study: Clonotype matching in VDJdb favored anti-spike CD8 responses and did not capture private and CD4 specificities.

Individually, cDNA molecules had unique molecular identifiers attached to them. TCRdb re-called the 5' RACE reads with MiXCR, one entry per CDR3 protein. The sample holds some 41,000 distinct CDR3 sequences; less than 30% are singletons and the top ten take 4.6%. The material sequenced was whole blood, taken at baseline. The receptor was derived from an adult who was a healthcare worker with PCR-confirmed SARS-CoV-2 infection or an uninfected control (not recorded which). V and J are TRBV5-4 and TRBJ2-4; D is possibly TRBD1 (5 bases). Here the CDR3 reads CASSLPGHQNIQYF. In DNA form, the CDR3 reads TGTGCCAGCAGCTTGCCCGGACACCAAAACATTCAGTACTTC.